This TCR beta chain was captured by sequencing in a study of cytomegalovirus exposure and HLA in healthy donors. The CDR3 length is 15 residues. V lost 2 bases, J lost 4 bases, and 12 bases lay in between. Germline CDR1 reads MNHEY; CDR2 reads SVGAGI. Primers for the PCR totalled 60 Vbeta and 13 Jbeta. The assay was immunoSEQ multiplex PCR, and TCRdb's table has in-frame clones only and misses some. The sample records about 120,000 clones, more than 60% being singletons. The TCR was taken from a woman aged 40-49 years in good health and CMV-seropositive. The chain links TRBV6-5 to TRBJ1-3; D is perhaps TRBD1 (5 bases). The sample consisted of PBMCs. CDR3 amino acids: CASSYAPGSGNTIYF. CDR3 nucleotide sequence: TGTGCCAGCAGTTACGCCCCAGGGTCCGGAAACACCATATATTTT.